Following are 26 T cell receptor beta chains from one sample sequenced in a study of cytomegalovirus exposure and HLA in healthy donors. Using immunoSEQ multiplex PCR, the repertoire was profiled, and TCRdb retains in-frame clones only, with some absent. The sample includes about 250,000 clones, about 90% of them seen just once. The material sequenced was PBMCs. Receptors originate from a man between 18 and 35 years old in good health and CMV-seropositive.

The V and J genes are TRBV29-1 and TRBJ1-2; 11 bases agree with TRBD1. Losses at the gene ends were 6 bases for V and 8 bases for J; bases not matched to a gene: 2. Germline V gene sequence: CDR1 SQVTM, CDR2 ANQGSEA. This CDR3 contains 11 residues. The CDR3 here is CSVGQGEGYTF. The DNA of the CDR3 is TGCAGCGTGGGACAGGGGGAAGGCTACACCTTC. Together with reference TRBV29-1 and TRBJ1-2, the CDR3 gives the full variable domain: SAVISQKPSRDICQRGTSLTIQCQVDSQVTMMFWYRQQPGQSLTLIATANQGSEATYESGFVIDKFPISRPNLTFSTLTVSNMSPEDSSIYLCSVGQGEGYTFGSGTRLTVV.

The chain has TRBV29-1 and TRBJ2-7; 14 bases are shared with TRBD2. The CDR3 length is 14 residues. Trimming cost V 6 bases and J 4 bases; bases outside gene matches: 5. Germline lookup yields CDR1 SQVTM and CDR2 ANQGSEA. Written as DNA, the CDR3 is TGCAGCGTGGGTGGGACTAGCGGGAGTTACGAGCAGTACTTC. Its protein is CSVGGTSGSYEQYF.

This sequence joins TRBV6-5 and TRBJ2-3, with TRBD2 identical over 8 bases. Germline CDR1 reads MNHEY; CDR2 reads SVGAGI. V was pared by 8 bases and J by 4 bases, with 8 bases of the junction left unmatched. CDR3 size: 14 residues. CDR3 sequence (DNA): TGTGCCAGCCGGGGGGGAGAGCGAGCAGATACGCAGTATTTT. The encoded protein is CASRGGERADTQYF.

V usage is TRBV27 and J usage is TRBJ2-7; TRBD2 matches 8 bases. The J segment lost 3 bases and the V segment lost 4 bases, leaving 5 bases of the junction unmatched. CDR1 and CDR2 (germline): MNHEY, SMNVEV (reference sequence). The CDR3 has 14 residues. The CDR3 bases are TGTGCCAGCAGTTCAACGGGACTAGTCTACGAGCAGTACTTC. Its translation is CASSSTGLVYEQYF.

The chain employs TRBV5-1 and TRBJ1-1; D uncertain. V was shortened by 0 bases and J by 3 bases, with 18 bases between the two germline ends. This CDR3 has 17 amino acids. Looked up from germline, CDR1 is SGHRS and CDR2 is YFSETQ. The CDR3 bases are TGCGCCAGCAGCTTGGTGGCAACACGCCAAGGCGACACTGAAGCTTTCTTT. Its protein is CASSLVATRQGDTEAFF.

The chain couples TRBV2 to TRBJ2-5; D ambiguous. Trimming cost V 6 bases and J 1 base, with 0 bases left between them. Germline V CDR1 and CDR2: SNHLY, FYNNEI. The CDR3 runs 10 residues. CDR3 region: CASSQETQYF. In DNA, the CDR3 is TGTGCCAGCAGCCAAGAGACCCAGTACTTC.

The chain couples TRBV5-1 to TRBJ2-3; D gene uncertain. The CDR3 spans 16 residues. Germline-derived CDR1 and CDR2 are SGHRS and YFSETQ. The V end was cut by 0 bases, the J end by 3 bases, with 14 bases between. This CDR3 is CASSLGVALRTDTQYF. As DNA, the CDR3 is TGCGCCAGCAGCTTGGGGGTAGCTTTACGGACAGATACGCAGTATTTT.

This clone was counted once. The chain employs TRBV27 and TRBJ2-5, with D unclear. The CDR3 sequence is 15 residues long. Deletions cut 4 bases from V and 4 bases from J, with 16 bases between. Germline CDR1 is MNHEY and CDR2 is SMNVEV (reference sequence). The CDR3 DNA reads TGTGCCAGCAGTTCGTCGGCAAATTGGATAGAGACCCAGTACTTC. This gives the protein CASSSSANWIETQYF.

The chain combines TRBV6-5 with TRBJ2-3; perhaps TRBD2 as D (5 bases). Germline CDR1 is MNHEY and CDR2 is SVGAGI. V was trimmed by 0 bases and J by 1 base, leaving 11 bases between them. The CDR3 contains 16 residues. CDR3 coding DNA: TGTGCCAGCAGTTACTCCTTTAGCGTACGCACAGATACGCAGTATTTT. This gives the protein CASSYSFSVRTDTQYF.

This chain connects TRBV7-9 to TRBJ2-5, with 9 bases identical to TRBD2. This CDR3 is 13 amino acids long. With V trimmed by 6 bases and J by 4 bases, 3 bases remained unmatched. Germline assignment: CDR1 SEHNR and CDR2 FQNEAQ (reference sequence). The DNA for the CDR3 is TGTGCCAGCAGGGAACTAGCGGGAGAGACCCAGTACTTC. Translation: CASRELAGETQYF.

The rearrangement joins TRBV6-5 to TRBJ1-4; TRBD1 is a possible D gene (5 bases). Germline lookup yields CDR1 MNHEY and CDR2 SVGAGI. CDR3 size: 13 residues. The V end lost 7 bases, the J end lost 8 bases, and 14 bases lay between the germline ends. The CDR3 DNA follows: TGTGCCAGCAAGGGAAACCGGGGGGAAAAACTGTTTTTT. Translating it yields CASKGNRGEKLFF.

This sequence joins TRBV2 and TRBJ2-5; 9 bases align to TRBD2. This CDR3 region has 15 residues. CDR1 SNHLY and CDR2 FYNNEI come from the germline V gene. Trimming cost V 6 bases and J 0 bases; bases outside gene matches: 5. CDR3 DNA: TGTGCCAGCAGGGGGCCTAGCGGGAACCAAGAGACCCAGTACTTC. Protein product: CASRGPSGNQETQYF.

The chain has TRBV6-1 and TRBJ2-5, with 10 bases fitting TRBD1. The CDR3 length is 15 residues. Germline V gene sequence: CDR1 MNHNS, CDR2 SASEGT. The J segment lost 2 bases and the V segment lost 5 bases, leaving 5 bases of the junction unmatched. The CDR3 DNA follows: TGTGCCAGCAGTCAAAGGGACAGGGGACAAGAGACCCAGTACTTC. As protein: CASSQRDRGQETQYF.

V is TRBV27 and J is TRBJ1-5; weak D call: TRBD1 (6 bases). Germline V gives CDR1 MNHEY, CDR2 SMNVEV (reference sequence). Between the trimmed V and J ends, which lost 3 bases and 4 bases, there was a span of 10 bases. This CDR3 region has 14 residues. CDR3 sequence (DNA): TGTGCCAGCAGTTTCGGGGGGGCGAATCAGCCCCAGCATTTT. This translates into CASSFGGANQPQHF.

The chain employs TRBV29-1 and TRBJ2-3; 7 nucleotides agree with TRBD2. The CDR3 consists of 15 residues. V lost 3 bases and J lost 1; bases outside the gene matches: 7. Germline V gene data show CDR1 as SQVTM and CDR2 as ANQGSEA. The CDR3 loop reads CSVDSAGAGTDTQYF. DNA of the CDR3: TGCAGCGTTGATTCCGCGGGAGCGGGCACAGATACGCAGTATTTT.

V is TRBV2 and J is TRBJ2-3; TRBD2 aligns across 14 bases. The CDR3 has 16 residues. The germline V gene encodes CDR1 SNHLY and CDR2 FYNNEI. V lost 5 bases to trimming and J lost 4 bases; unmatched junction nucleotides: 5. CDR3 nucleotide sequence: TGTGCCAGCAGTCCAGGACTAGCGGGAGGTTCAGATACGCAGTATTTT. It translates to CASSPGLAGGSDTQYF. The variable domain in full, with the rest retrieved from reference TRBV2 and TRBJ2-3, is EPEVTQTPSHQVTQMGQEVILRCVPISNHLYFYWYRQILGQKVEFLVSFYNNEISEKSEIFDDQFSVERPDGSNFTLKIRSTKLEDSAMYFCASSPGLAGGSDTQYFGPGTRLTVL.

The gene calls are TRBV6-4 and TRBJ1-5; no clear D. Germline lookup yields CDR1 MRHNA and CDR2 SNTAGT. Trimming removed 6 bases at V and 6 bases at J, with 15 bases between. The CDR3 contains 14 residues. CDR3 sequence: CASRERGRGQPQHF. The DNA of the CDR3 is TGTGCCAGCAGGGAGAGAGGACGGGGTCAGCCCCAGCATTTT.

The chain links TRBV5-6 to TRBJ1-4; D is ambiguous. CDR3 length: 15 residues. From germline, CDR1 is SGHDT and CDR2 YYEEEE. V was pared by 4 bases and J by 2 bases, with 12 bases between. The CDR3 loop reads CASSVSGSTNEKLFF. The CDR3 DNA reads TGTGCCAGCAGCGTGTCGGGGAGTACTAATGAAAAACTGTTTTTT. Using reference TRBV5-6 and TRBJ1-4 for the parts outside the CDR3, the full variable domain is DAGVTQSPTHLIKTRGQQVTLRCSPKSGHDTVSWYQQALGQGPQFIFQYYEEEERQRGNFPDRFSGHQFPNYSSELNVNALLLGDSALYLCASSVSGSTNEKLFFGSGTQLSVL.

This chain uses TRBV30 with TRBJ2-2, with D perhaps TRBD2 (5 bases). This CDR3 contains 14 residues. Germline CDR1 and CDR2: GTSNPN and SVGIG (reference sequence). Deletions cut 2 bases from V and 0 bases from J, with 7 bases between. The CDR3 here is CAWSTGTNTGELFF. The CDR3 DNA is TGTGCCTGGAGTACCGGGACGAACACCGGGGAGCTGTTTTTT.

V usage is TRBV28 and J usage is TRBJ1-1; perhaps TRBD1 as D (5 bases). Looked up from germline, CDR1 is MDHEN and CDR2 is SYDVKM. V was shortened by 4 bases and J by 1 base, with 16 bases between the two germline ends. The CDR3 spans 16 residues. Here the CDR3 reads CASSYLLGQGNTEAFF. CDR3 DNA: TGTGCCAGCAGTTACCTCTTAGGACAAGGGAACACTGAAGCTTTCTTT.

The V call is TRBV5-1, the J call TRBJ2-2, with 8 bases matching TRBD2. J was trimmed by 1 base and V by 4 bases; bases with no gene match: 9. The CDR3 extends over 17 amino acids. Germline assignment: CDR1 SGHRS and CDR2 YFSETQ. The CDR3 DNA sequence: TGCGCCAGCAGCATGGGTTCCGGGACTAGGAACACCGGGGAGCTGTTTTTT. Translated, it gives CASSMGSGTRNTGELFF.

The V call is TRBV5-6, the J call TRBJ2-5; D remains unclear. Trimming pared 2 bases from V and 11 bases from J, leaving 13 bases between. The CDR3 has 12 residues. Germline V gene data show CDR1 as SGHDT and CDR2 as YYEEEE. Here the CDR3 reads CASSLTTQEQYF. CDR3 sequence (DNA): TGTGCCAGCAGCTTAACGACCCAAGAGCAGTACTTC.

This sequence joins TRBV6-6 and TRBJ1-2, with D possibly being TRBD1 (6 bases). Germline V lookup: CDR1 MNHNY, CDR2 SVGAGI (reference sequence). The CDR3 length is 13 residues. V dropped 0 bases and J dropped 7 bases, with 9 bases sitting between them. This CDR3 is CASSYSRGSGYTF. CDR3 nucleotide sequence: TGTGCCAGCAGTTACTCCAGGGGTTCTGGCTACACCTTC.

The chain has TRBV28 and TRBJ1-5, with D possibly being TRBD1 (5 bases). The V end was cut by 1 base, the J end by 5 bases, with 12 bases between. Germline CDR1 reads MDHEN; CDR2 reads SYDVKM. This CDR3 is built from 15 residues. CDR3 sequence reads: CASSLLQGGYQPQHF. The CDR3 nucleotides are TGTGCCAGCAGTTTATTGCAGGGTGGGTATCAGCCCCAGCATTTT.

This clone was counted between two and nine times. Other DNA sequences in this specimen translate into the identical CDR3. This chain connects TRBV5-1 to TRBJ2-5, with D possibly TRBD1 on 6 matching bases. CDR3 size: 14 residues. The germline gives CDR1 SGHRS, CDR2 YFSETQ. Trimming stripped 0 bases from V and 4 bases from J, with 10 bases between. For the CDR3, the DNA is TGCGCCAGCAGCTTGGGACAGGAGCGAGAGACCCAGTACTTC. Translation gives CASSLGQERETQYF.

CDR3 DNA sequence: TGTGCCAGCAGTGACCGTAGGGCTAGCGGGTTGATTAGCACAGATACGCAGTATTTT. Protein: CASSDRRASGLISTDTQYF. The chain employs TRBV2 and TRBJ2-3; 8 bases match TRBD2. V was pared by 3 bases and J by 0 bases, with 14 bases of the junction left unmatched. The germline V gene has CDR1 SNHLY and CDR2 FYNNEI. The CDR3 consists of 19 residues. Variable domain in full (rest from reference TRBV2 and TRBJ2-3): EPEVTQTPSHQVTQMGQEVILRCVPISNHLYFYWYRQILGQKVEFLVSFYNNEISEKSEIFDDQFSVERPDGSNFTLKIRSTKLEDSAMYFCASSDRRASGLISTDTQYFGPGTRLTVL.